This entry describes one TCR beta chain. This record belongs to a study of blood T cell repertoires in COVID-19. Germline CDR1 reads SGHDT; CDR2 reads YYEEEE. This CDR3 has 15 residues. V lost 0 bases, J lost 8 bases, and 14 bases lay in between. Method: immunoSEQ multiplex PCR; TCRdb's copy keeps in-frame clones and lacks some. Counted here are about 40,000 clones, around 90% occurring once; the ten biggest clones make up approximately 15%. The sequenced sample consisted of peripheral blood. The source of this sequence is a woman aged 25 to 39 in a cohort sampled during active COVID-19. The J gene is TRBJ1-4, the V gene TRBV5-6; D ambiguous. The CDR3 DNA is TGTGCCAGCAGCTTGGGGACTTATCGGGAGGAAAAACTGTTTTTT. Amino acids: CASSLGTYREEKLFF.